The entry that follows covers one T cell receptor (beta chain) sequence. Investigators performed immunoSEQ version v3.0 at survey level. TCRdb's copy holds only in-frame clones and misses some; the assay was immunoSEQ multiplex PCR. Seen here are 20,000 to 25,000 clones, approximately 76% observed once, and the top ten hold 9.5% to 15%. Every single participant having HIV got treatment inside the United States. The record originates from a study of long-term antiretroviral therapy in people with HIV. Study-wide background: Collection dates of the earliest samples fall about a decade before the 2015 immediate-ART recommendation.

Trimming cost V 1 base and J 1 base, with 8 bases left between them. Germline V CDR1 and CDR2: SEHNR, FQNEAQ (reference sequence). The CDR3 is 15 residues long. The sequence came from a woman between 35 and 50 years old with HIV. Sequencing used unsorted PBMCs, obtained less than 1.8 years before starting antiretroviral therapy. This chain links TRBV7-9 with TRBJ1-3; D is possibly TRBD1 (5 bases). The CDR3 here is CASSLDQGSGNTIYF. DNA for the CDR3: TGTGCCAGCAGCTTAGATCAGGGATCTGGAAACACCATATATTTT.